This T cell receptor (beta chain) was observed in a study of siplizumab effects on memory and regulatory T cells. Findings and caveats of the study: Reactions containing siplizumab showed mappable alloreactive CD4+ clones averaging approximately 73% Treg-derived, versus 26.9% in controls. With siplizumab, cumulative frequency of CD4+ memory-derived alloreactive sequences dropped significantly. Naive or memory phenotype was unassignable for roughly 80-97% of proliferating CD4+ or CD8+ clones.

Germline V gene data show CDR1 as KGHSH and CDR2 as LQKENI. The junction had 5 bases not matched to a gene; V was cut back by 1 base and J by 3 bases. This CDR3 is 16 amino acids long. Each sample contributed roughly 100,000 TCR templates to the assay. Assay: immunoSEQ multiplex PCR; the TCRdb copy retains only in-frame clones and omits some. The table has about 120,000 clones, approximately 94% seen once. Concerning this clone: Antigen unknown.

The receptor was derived from a human donor in good health. The gene calls are TRBV18 and TRBJ2-2; TRBD1 matches at 7 bases. The sample taken for sequencing was non-Treg CD4+ T cells sorted from blood. The chain's CDR3 is CASSPRTGADTGELFF. CDR3 nucleotides: TGTGCCAGCTCACCACGGACAGGAGCCGACACCGGGGAGCTGTTTTTT. Based on the CDR3 plus reference TRBV18 and TRBJ2-2, the full variable domain is NAGVMQNPRHLVRRRGQEARLRCSPMKGHSHVYWYRQLPEEGLKFMVYLQKENIIDESGMPKERFSAEFPKEGPSILRIQQVVRGDSAAYFCASSPRTGADTGELFFGEGSRLTVL.